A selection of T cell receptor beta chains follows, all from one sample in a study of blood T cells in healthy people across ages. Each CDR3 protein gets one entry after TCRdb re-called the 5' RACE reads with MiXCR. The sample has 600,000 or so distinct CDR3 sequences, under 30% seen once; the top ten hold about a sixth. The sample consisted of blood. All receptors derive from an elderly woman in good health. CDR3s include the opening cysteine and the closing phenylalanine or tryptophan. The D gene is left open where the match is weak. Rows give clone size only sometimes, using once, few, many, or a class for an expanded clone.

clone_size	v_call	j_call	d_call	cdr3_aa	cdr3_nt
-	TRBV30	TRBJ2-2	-	CAGRGFTGELFF	TGTGCCGGGAGAGGATTCACCGGGGAGCTGTTTTTT
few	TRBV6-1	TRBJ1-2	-	CASSGGGSAFNYGYTF	TGTGCCAGCAGTGGGGGAGGGAGCGCGTTTAACTATGGCTACACCTTC
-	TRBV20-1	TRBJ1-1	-	CSVQPPGGFYTEAFF	TGCAGTGTTCAGCCCCCGGGGGGTTTCTACACTGAAGCTTTCTTT
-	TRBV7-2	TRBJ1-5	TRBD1	CASSPRDRDPQHF	TGTGCCAGCAGCCCCAGGGACAGGGACCCCCAGCATTTT
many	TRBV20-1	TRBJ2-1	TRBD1	CRAGQGLVNEQFF	TGCAGGGCGGGACAGGGGTTAGTTAATGAGCAGTTCTTC
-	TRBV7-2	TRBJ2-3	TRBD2	CASSLGRGTSLVTQYF	TGTGCCAGCAGCTTAGGGCGGGGGACTAGCTTGGTTACGCAGTATTTT
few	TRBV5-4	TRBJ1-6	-	CASRSLRDSPLYF	TGTGCCAGCAGAAGCCTAAGGGATTCACCCCTCTACTTT
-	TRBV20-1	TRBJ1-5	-	CSATDTDRRNQPQHF	TGCAGTGCAACGGATACTGACAGGCGCAATCAGCCCCAGCATTTT
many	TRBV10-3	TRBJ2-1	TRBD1	CAISEATGATYNEQFF	TGTGCCATCAGTGAGGCTACAGGGGCCACCTACAATGAGCAGTTCTTC
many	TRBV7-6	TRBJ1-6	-	CASSLRAAHYNSPLHF	TGTGCCAGCAGCTTAAGGGCAGCCCATTATAATTCACCCCTCCACTTT
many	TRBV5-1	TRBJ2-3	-	CASSLTGREADTQYF	TGCGCCAGCAGCTTGACGGGCAGGGAGGCAGATACGCAGTATTTT
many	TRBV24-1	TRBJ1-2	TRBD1	CATSDPGQHYGYTF	TGTGCCACCAGTGATCCGGGACAGCACTATGGCTACACCTTC
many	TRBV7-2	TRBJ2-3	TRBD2	CASSSRLAGGGSTDTQYF	TGTGCCAGCAGCTCACGACTAGCGGGGGGGGGGAGCACAGATACGCAGTATTTT
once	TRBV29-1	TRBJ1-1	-	CSVGDVGEAFF	TGCAGCGTTGGAGACGTGGGAGAAGCTTTCTTT
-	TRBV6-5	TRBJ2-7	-	CASCPGLPCEQYF	TGTGCCAGCTGCCCAGGTTTACCCTGCGAGCAGTACTTC
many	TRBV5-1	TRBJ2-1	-	CASSLQGSGFMGNEQFF	TGCGCCAGCAGCTTGCAGGGTTCGGGATTCATGGGGAATGAGCAGTTCTTC
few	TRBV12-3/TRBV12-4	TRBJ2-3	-	CASSPAGSRADTQYF	TGTGCCAGCAGTCCTGCAGGAAGCCGCGCAGATACGCAGTATTTT
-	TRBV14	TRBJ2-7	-	CASSQSDNNEQYF	TGTGCCAGCAGCCAATCGGACAACAATGAGCAGTACTTC
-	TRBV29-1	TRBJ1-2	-	CSVEPGGNYGYTF	TGCAGCGTTGAACCAGGCGGTAACTATGGCTACACCTTC
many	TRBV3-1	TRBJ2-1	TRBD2	CASSKTRGGLYNEQFF	TGTGCCAGCAGCAAAACGCGGGGGGGCTTGTACAATGAGCAGTTCTTC
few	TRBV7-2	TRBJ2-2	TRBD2	CASSRSSGNTGELFF	TGTGCCAGCAGCCGCTCTAGCGGCAACACCGGGGAGCTGTTTTTT
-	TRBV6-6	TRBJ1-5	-	CASGLGGSNQPQHF	TGTGCCAGCGGACTTGGCGGTAGCAATCAGCCCCAGCATTTT
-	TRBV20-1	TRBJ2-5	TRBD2	CSASAPLGLASKETQYF	TGCAGTGCTAGTGCGCCCCTGGGACTAGCGAGCAAAGAGACCCAGTACTTC
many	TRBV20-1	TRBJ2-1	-	CSRAGLNEQFF	TGCAGTAGGGCGGGGCTCAATGAGCAGTTCTTC
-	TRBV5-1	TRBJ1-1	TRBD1	CASSLAQGVTTEAFF	TGCGCCAGCAGCTTGGCGCAGGGGGTAACGACTGAAGCTTTCTTT
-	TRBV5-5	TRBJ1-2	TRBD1	CASNSLTGANYGYTF	TGTGCCAGCAACTCCCTCACAGGGGCCAACTATGGCTACACCTTC
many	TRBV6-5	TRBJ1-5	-	CASSYMGRNQPQHF	TGTGCCAGCAGTTACATGGGCCGCAATCAGCCCCAGCATTTT
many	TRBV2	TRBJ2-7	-	CASDPGTSGLEQYF	TGTGCCAGCGACCCGGGGACAAGTGGGCTCGAGCAGTACTTC
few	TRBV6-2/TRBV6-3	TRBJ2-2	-	CASSYSGRPELFF	TGTGCCAGCAGTTACTCTGGTCGCCCGGAGCTGTTTTTT
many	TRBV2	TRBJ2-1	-	CASSSSNEQFF	TGTGCCAGCAGTTCTAGCAATGAGCAGTTCTTC
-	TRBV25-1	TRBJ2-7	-	CASSEYFKGSYNEQYF	TGTGCCAGCAGTGAATATTTCAAAGGCTCCTACAATGAGCAGTACTTC
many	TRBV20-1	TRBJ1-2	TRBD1	CSARPGQGARYGYTF	TGCAGTGCTAGGCCGGGACAGGGGGCGCGGTATGGCTACACCTTC
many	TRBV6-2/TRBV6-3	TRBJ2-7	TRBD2	CASSSRTSGAYEQYF	TGTGCCAGCAGTTCCCGGACTAGCGGGGCCTACGAGCAGTACTTC
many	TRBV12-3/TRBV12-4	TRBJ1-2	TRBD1	CASSRGQGGSLDTF	TGTGCCAGCAGTAGGGGACAGGGGGGCTCACTAGACACCTTC
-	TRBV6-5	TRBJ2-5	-	CASSCTGRGETQYF	TGTGCCAGCAGTTGCACAGGGAGAGGGGAGACCCAGTACTTC